These 23 T cell receptor beta chains were sequenced from one sample in a study of T cell repertoires in cytomegalovirus infection. From the reads, TCRdb called clonotypes with MiXCR, one entry per CDR3 protein. The sample holds roughly 800,000 distinct CDR3 sequences, around 29% seen once. Their target antigens are unknown. Sequences were derived from cultured CD8+ T cells from PBMCs, sampled from culture after CMV antigen stimulation. These receptors were collected from a human donor in good health (CMV status not recorded). Some clones in this sample may be carry-over from other donors' samples.

V and J are TRBV18 and TRBJ2-1; 8 bases map to TRBD2. V was clipped by 4 bases and J by 4 bases; unmatched bases: 9. The CDR3 runs to 16 residues. The germline gives CDR1 KGHSH, CDR2 LQKENI. The DNA for the CDR3 is TGTGCCAGCTCACTTTACGGAGCGGGGGTGTACAATGAGCAGTTCTTC. Its translation: CASSLYGAGVYNEQFF.

The CDR3 reads CASSLDRRQLDEQFF. In DNA form, the CDR3 reads TGTGCCAGCAGCTTGGACAGACGACAATTAGACGAGCAGTTCTTC. This chain uses TRBV5-6 with TRBJ2-1; D not certain. V lost 0 bases and J lost 10, with 17 bases in between. This CDR3 spans 15 amino acids. Germline values: CDR1 SGHDT, CDR2 YYEEEE.

The V and J genes are TRBV19 and TRBJ2-2; D not certain. V gave up 0 bases and J gave up 0 bases, with 8 bases separating them. Germline V CDR1 and CDR2: LNHDA, SQIVND (reference sequence). The CDR3 has 16 amino acids. CDR3 residues: CASSIDPPANTGELFF. The DNA of the CDR3 is TGTGCCAGTAGTATAGATCCCCCAGCGAACACCGGGGAGCTGTTTTTT. The full variable domain, its missing parts supplied by reference TRBV19 and TRBJ2-2, is DGGITQSPKYLFRKEGQNVTLSCEQNLNHDAMYWYRQDPGQGLRLIYYSQIVNDFQKGDIAEGYSVSREKKESFPLTVTSAQKNPTAFYLCASSIDPPANTGELFFGEGSRLTVL.

This clonotype was observed many times. This chain uses TRBV20-1 with TRBJ2-7; D uncertain. Trimming removed 2 bases at V and 0 bases at J, with 20 bases between. There are 17 residues in the CDR3. Germline V gene data show CDR1 as DFQATT and CDR2 as SNEGSKA (reference sequence). The CDR3 region has the DNA TGCAGTGCTAGACCCGACGGCTCACAGTTGTCCTCCTACGAGCAGTACGTC. Amino acids: CSARPDGSQLSSYEQYV.

The chain links TRBV7-9 to TRBJ1-1, with D perhaps TRBD1 (6 bases). Germline V gene sequence: CDR1 SEHNR, CDR2 FQNEAQ (reference sequence). The CDR3 sequence is 16 residues long. Trimming took 7 bases from V and 0 from J, leaving 18 bases between them. The CDR3 DNA follows: TGTGCCAGCACCCCGGGGGGAAGGGGGATGAACACTGAAGCTTTCTTT. Translated: CASTPGGRGMNTEAFF.

The gene calls are TRBV7-4 and TRBJ1-1, with D unresolved. In germline, CDR1 is SGHVT, CDR2 SQSDAQ. The CDR3 has 16 amino acids. Trimming stripped 1 base from V and 1 base from J, with 13 bases between. CDR3 loop: CASSLVEGWGNTEAFF. The DNA for the CDR3 is TGTGCCAGCAGCTTAGTCGAAGGCTGGGGGAACACTGAAGCTTTCTTT.

In this sample, this clonotype turned up a few times. The chain combines TRBV19 with TRBJ1-6, with 9 bases aligning to TRBD1. From germline, CDR1 is LNHDA and CDR2 SQIVND (reference sequence). Germline trimming cut 3 bases from V and 6 bases from J; bases unmatched to any gene: 6. This CDR3 is built from 16 residues. The CDR3 here is CASSILQGAANSPLHF. For the CDR3, the DNA is TGTGCCAGTAGTATCCTACAGGGGGCGGCTAATTCACCCCTCCACTTT.

A few counts support this clonotype. The chain employs TRBV12-3 or TRBV12-4 and TRBJ2-7; D unclear. The CDR3 is 15 amino acids. Between the trimmed V and J ends, which lost 5 bases and 3 bases, there was a span of 17 bases. DNA for the CDR3: TGTGCCAGCAGTCCACCAAGGCAGGCGAACTACGAGCAGTACTTC. This gives the protein CASSPPRQANYEQYF.

The V and J genes are TRBV2 and TRBJ2-7; the match to TRBD2 covers 9 bases. Trimming removed 5 bases from V and 4 bases from J; junction bases left unmatched: 12. The CDR3 runs to 16 residues. Germline V gene data show CDR1 as SNHLY and CDR2 as FYNNEI. Written as DNA, the CDR3 is TGTGCCAGCAGTCCTTCAGGCGGGGGGGCCCTGTACGAGCAGTACTTC. Translated: CASSPSGGGALYEQYF.

In this sample, this clonotype turned up a few times. This chain uses TRBV7-9 with TRBJ1-2, with TRBD1 identical over 7 bases. V lost 3 bases, J lost 3 bases, and 4 bases stayed unmatched. CDR3 size: 14 residues. CDR1 and CDR2 from the germline V gene are SEHNR and FQNEAQ (reference sequence). The CDR3 nucleotides read TGTGCCAGCAGCTTGGGGACAGACTACTATGGCTACACCTTC. It yields the protein CASSLGTDYYGYTF.

The DNA of the CDR3 is TGCAGTGCTTTTTGGGAGAGAGGCGCGGAAAAACTGTTTTTT. Translation gives CSAFWERGAEKLFF. V is TRBV20-1 and J is TRBJ1-4; D is uncertain. Germline CDR1 reads DFQATT; CDR2 reads SNEGSKA (reference sequence). With 5 bases removed from V and 8 bases from J, the gap between germline ends came to 18 bases. This CDR3 region has 14 residues.

The rearrangement links TRBV7-6 to TRBJ2-3; a possible D gene is TRBD1 (5 bases). V was shortened by 5 bases and J by 5 bases, with 14 bases between the two germline ends. Germline CDR1 is SGHVS and CDR2 is FNYEAQ. The CDR3 runs to 14 residues. CDR3 in DNA: TGTGCCAGCAGCCCTAGGGGAAGGCGAGATACGCAGTATTTT. This gives the protein CASSPRGRRDTQYF.

The chain employs TRBV6-6 and TRBJ2-2, with TRBD1 identical over 7 bases. The CDR3 covers 15 residues. Germline CDR1 MNHNY, CDR2 SVGAGI (reference sequence). V shed 6 bases and J 5 bases; nucleotides not matched to a gene: 9. The CDR3 here is CASRTGTVKTGELFF. DNA of the CDR3: TGTGCCAGCAGGACCGGGACAGTCAAAACCGGGGAGCTGTTTTTT.

There are a few counts of this clonotype. The rearrangement uses TRBV12-3 or TRBV12-4 and TRBJ2-3, with a tentative D call TRBD1 (6 bases). The CDR3 has 16 amino acids. Trimming left V 5 bases short and J 0 bases short, with 15 bases between. The CDR3 is CASSHTRDISTDTQYF. CDR3 bases: TGTGCCAGCAGTCATACTCGGGACATTAGCACAGATACGCAGTATTTT.

This clonotype was detected a few times. This rearrangement joins TRBV5-1 to TRBJ2-3; D unclear. Between the trimmed V and J ends, which lost 2 bases and 2 bases, there was a span of 12 bases. This CDR3 is 15 amino acids long. Per germline, CDR1 SGHRS and CDR2 YFSETQ. The CDR3 DNA reads as TGCGCCAGCAGCTTCGGAAACCCTCTCACAGATACGCAGTATTTT. It yields the protein CASSFGNPLTDTQYF.

This rearrangement joins TRBV7-9 to TRBJ2-5; a weak D match, TRBD1 (7 bases). The germline CDR1 and CDR2 sequences are SEHNR and FQNEAQ (reference sequence). V dropped 4 bases and J dropped 3 bases, with 15 bases sitting between them. This CDR3 is 15 amino acids long. The CDR3 loop is CASSYPGGTEETQYF. CDR3 DNA sequence: TGTGCCAGCAGCTACCCTGGGGGGACAGAAGAGACCCAGTACTTC.

This clonotype was detected a few times. The chain employs TRBV11-2 and TRBJ2-7, with D hard to call. The CDR3 has 13 residues. V gave up 1 base and J gave up 4 bases, with 8 bases separating them. Germline CDR1 and CDR2: SGHAT and FQNNGV. This chain's CDR3 is CASSLGMSYEQYV. The CDR3 DNA is TGTGCCAGCAGCTTAGGTATGAGTTACGAGCAGTACGTC.

A few counts support this clonotype. The chain links TRBV7-8 to TRBJ2-1, with TRBD2 matching 7 bases. This CDR3 comprises 18 residues. V was clipped by 1 base and J by 0 bases; unmatched bases: 9. CDR1 and CDR2 (germline): SGHVS, FQNEAQ. DNA for the CDR3: TGTGCCAGCAGCTTAGACCCGCGGGGGACCCTCTCCTACAATGAGCAGTTCTTC. Amino acids: CASSLDPRGTLSYNEQFF.

Concerning this clonotype: At one boundary the junction diverges from the germline segment, which might be a read error. This rearrangement joins TRBV7-7 to TRBJ2-2; 8 nucleotides line up with TRBD1. Germline CDR1 reads SSHAT; CDR2 reads FNYEAQ (reference sequence). The CDR3 loop spans 15 amino acids. CDR3 sequence: CASSLATTGAGELFF. The CDR3 coding sequence is TGTGCTAGCAGCTTAGCGACGACAGGGGCCGGGGAGCTGTTTTTT.

This clonotype turned up a few times. V is TRBV20-1 and J is TRBJ2-4, with TRBD1 identical over 7 bases. This CDR3 comprises 14 residues. The J segment lost 3 bases and the V segment lost 4 bases, leaving 6 bases of the junction unmatched. Germline V gives CDR1 DFQATT, CDR2 SNEGSKA (reference sequence). The CDR3 region is CSAKMGQNKNIQYF. The CDR3 DNA is TGCAGTGCTAAGATGGGACAGAACAAAAACATTCAGTACTTC.

The chain employs TRBV6-8 and TRBJ1-1; D is possibly TRBD1 (5 bases). The germline V gene has CDR1 MNHGY and CDR2 SAAAGT. The CDR3 runs 15 residues. V was shortened by 6 bases and J by 5 bases, with 19 bases between the two germline ends. The CDR3 sequence: CASSFPGGGKTEAFF. DNA for the CDR3: TGTGCCAGCAGCTTTCCGGGGGGAGGGAAAACTGAAGCTTTCTTT.

The V gene is TRBV7-9, the J gene TRBJ2-5, with TRBD1 identical over 7 bases. Germline V gene sequence: CDR1 SEHNR, CDR2 FQNEAQ (reference sequence). The CDR3 covers 16 residues. With V trimmed by 2 bases and J by 0 bases, 6 bases remained unmatched. CDR3 sequence reads: CASSLFGTEYQETQYF. In nucleotides, the CDR3 is TGTGCCAGCAGCTTATTCGGGACAGAGTACCAAGAGACCCAGTACTTC.

This rearrangement joins TRBV7-9 to TRBJ2-7; the match to TRBD1 covers 7 bases. The V gene end was trimmed by 5 bases and the J gene end by 6 bases; junction bases not matched to a gene: 7. CDR1 SEHNR and CDR2 FQNEAQ come from the germline V gene (reference sequence). CDR3 length equals 13 residues. The CDR3 sequence is CASSRTGSGEQYF. CDR3 DNA: TGTGCCAGCAGCAGGACAGGAAGTGGCGAGCAGTACTTC.